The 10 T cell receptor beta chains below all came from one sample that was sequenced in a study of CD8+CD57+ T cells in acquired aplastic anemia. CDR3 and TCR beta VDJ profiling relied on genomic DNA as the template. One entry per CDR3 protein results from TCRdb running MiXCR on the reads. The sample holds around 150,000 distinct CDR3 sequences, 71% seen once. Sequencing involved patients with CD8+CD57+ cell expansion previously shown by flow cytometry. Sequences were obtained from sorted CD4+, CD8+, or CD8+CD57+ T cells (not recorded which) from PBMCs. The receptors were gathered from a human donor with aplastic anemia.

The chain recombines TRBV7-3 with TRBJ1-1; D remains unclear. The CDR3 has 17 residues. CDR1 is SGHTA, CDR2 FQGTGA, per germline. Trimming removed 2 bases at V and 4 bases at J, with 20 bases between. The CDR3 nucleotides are TGTGCCAGCAGCTTAGTCGGCGTCAACAGATGGAGCACTGAAGCTTTCTTT. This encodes CASSLVGVNRWSTEAFF.

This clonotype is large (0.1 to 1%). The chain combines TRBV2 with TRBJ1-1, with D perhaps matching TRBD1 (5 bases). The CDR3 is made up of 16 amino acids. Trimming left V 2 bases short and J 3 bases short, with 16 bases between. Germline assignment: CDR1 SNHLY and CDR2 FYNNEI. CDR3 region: CASSEKARGWDTEAFF. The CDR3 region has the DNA TGTGCCAGCAGTGAAAAGGCTCGGGGCTGGGACACTGAAGCTTTCTTT. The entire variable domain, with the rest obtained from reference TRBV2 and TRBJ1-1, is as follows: EPEVTQTPSHQVTQMGQEVILRCVPISNHLYFYWYRQILGQKVEFLVSFYNNEISEKSEIFDDQFSVERPDGSNFTLKIRSTKLEDSAMYFCASSEKARGWDTEAFFGQGTRLTVV.

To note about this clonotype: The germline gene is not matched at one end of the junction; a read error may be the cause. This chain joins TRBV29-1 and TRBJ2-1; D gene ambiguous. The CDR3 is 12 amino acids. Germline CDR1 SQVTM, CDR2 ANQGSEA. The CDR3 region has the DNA TGCAGCGTTGGAAACGCCAACAATGAGCAGTTCTTT. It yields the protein CSVGNANNEQFF.

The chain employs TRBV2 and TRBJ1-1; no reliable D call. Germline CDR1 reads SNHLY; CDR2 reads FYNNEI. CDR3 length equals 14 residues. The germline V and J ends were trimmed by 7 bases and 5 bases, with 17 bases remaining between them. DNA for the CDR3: TGTGCCAGCATTAACACTGGGAGGGATACTGAAGCTTTCTTT. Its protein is CASINTGRDTEAFF.

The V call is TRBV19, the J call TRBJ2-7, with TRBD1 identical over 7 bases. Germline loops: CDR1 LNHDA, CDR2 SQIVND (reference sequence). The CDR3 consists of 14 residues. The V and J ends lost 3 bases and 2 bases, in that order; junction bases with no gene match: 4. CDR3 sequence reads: CASSIQQGPYEQYF. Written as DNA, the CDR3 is TGTGCCAGTAGTATCCAACAGGGGCCCTACGAGCAGTACTTC.

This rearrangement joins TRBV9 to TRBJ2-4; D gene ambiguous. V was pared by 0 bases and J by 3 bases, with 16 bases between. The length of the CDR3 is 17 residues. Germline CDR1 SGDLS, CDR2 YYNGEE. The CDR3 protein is CASSVDPSDGHKNIQYF. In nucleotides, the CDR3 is TGTGCCAGCAGCGTAGATCCATCCGATGGGCACAAAAACATTCAGTACTTC.

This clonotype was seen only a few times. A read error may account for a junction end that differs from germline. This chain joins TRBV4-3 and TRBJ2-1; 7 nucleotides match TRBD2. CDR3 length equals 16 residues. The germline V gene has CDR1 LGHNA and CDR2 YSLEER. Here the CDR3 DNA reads TGCGCCAGCAGTCAAGACTCGGGGGGTTCCTACAATGAGCAGTTCTTC. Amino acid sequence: CASSQDSGGSYNEQFF.

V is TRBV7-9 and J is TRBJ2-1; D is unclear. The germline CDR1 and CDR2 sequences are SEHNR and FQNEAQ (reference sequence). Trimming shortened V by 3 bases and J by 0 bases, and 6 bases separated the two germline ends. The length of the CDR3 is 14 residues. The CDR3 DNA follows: TGTGCCAGCAGCTTTAGTGGCTCCTACAATGAGCAGTTCTTC. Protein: CASSFSGSYNEQFF.

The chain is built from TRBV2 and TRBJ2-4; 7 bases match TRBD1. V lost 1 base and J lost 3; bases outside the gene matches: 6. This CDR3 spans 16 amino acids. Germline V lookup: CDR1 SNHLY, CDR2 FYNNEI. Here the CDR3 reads CASSEERGLGKNIQYF. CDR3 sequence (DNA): TGTGCCAGCAGTGAAGAGAGGGGGCTGGGCAAAAACATTCAGTACTTC.

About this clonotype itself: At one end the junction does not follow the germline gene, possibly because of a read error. CDR3 residues: CASSLGTSRDPVYTF. The CDR3 DNA reads TGTGCCAGCAGCTTAGGTACCTCGCGAGACCCAGTATATACCTTC. The chain carries TRBV5-1 and TRBJ2-5, with no clear D. Germline CDR1 and CDR2: SGHRS and YFSETQ. The CDR3 runs 15 residues. Full variable domain (remainder filled in from reference TRBV5-1 and TRBJ2-5): KAGVTQTPRYLIKTRGQQVTLSCSPISGHRSVSWYQQTPGQGLQFLFEYFSETQRNKGNFPGRFSGRQFSNSRSEMNVSTLELGDSALYLCASSLGTSRDPVYTFGPGTRLLVL.